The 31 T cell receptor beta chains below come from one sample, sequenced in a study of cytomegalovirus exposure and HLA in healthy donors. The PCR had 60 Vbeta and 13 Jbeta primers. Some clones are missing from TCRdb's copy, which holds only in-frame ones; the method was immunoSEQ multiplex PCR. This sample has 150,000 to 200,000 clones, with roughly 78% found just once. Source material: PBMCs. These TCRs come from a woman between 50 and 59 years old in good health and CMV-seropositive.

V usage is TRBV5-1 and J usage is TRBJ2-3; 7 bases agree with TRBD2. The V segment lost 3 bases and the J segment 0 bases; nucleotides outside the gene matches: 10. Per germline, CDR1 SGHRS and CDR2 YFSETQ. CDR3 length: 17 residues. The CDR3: CASSSYLAEKSTDTQYF. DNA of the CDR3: TGCGCCAGCAGCTCCTATCTAGCGGAGAAAAGCACAGATACGCAGTATTTT.

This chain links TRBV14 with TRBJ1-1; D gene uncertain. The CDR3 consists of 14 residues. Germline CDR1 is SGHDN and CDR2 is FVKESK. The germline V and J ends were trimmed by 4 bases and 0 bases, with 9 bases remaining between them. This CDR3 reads CASSPGGLNTEAFF. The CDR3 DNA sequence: TGTGCCAGCAGCCCGGGAGGACTGAACACTGAAGCTTTCTTT.

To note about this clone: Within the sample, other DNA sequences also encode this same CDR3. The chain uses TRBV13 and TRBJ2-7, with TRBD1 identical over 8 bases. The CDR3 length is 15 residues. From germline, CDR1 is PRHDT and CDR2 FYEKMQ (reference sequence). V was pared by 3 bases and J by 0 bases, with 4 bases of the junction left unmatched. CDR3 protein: CASSFTGGASYEQYF. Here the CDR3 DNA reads TGTGCCAGCAGCTTCACAGGGGGAGCCTCCTACGAGCAGTACTTC.

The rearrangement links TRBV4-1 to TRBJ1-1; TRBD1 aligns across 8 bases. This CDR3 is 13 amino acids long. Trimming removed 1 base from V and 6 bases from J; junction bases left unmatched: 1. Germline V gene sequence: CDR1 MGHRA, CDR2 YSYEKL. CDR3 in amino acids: CASSQVTGAEAFF. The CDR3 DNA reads TGCGCCAGCAGCCAAGTGACAGGGGCTGAAGCTTTCTTT.

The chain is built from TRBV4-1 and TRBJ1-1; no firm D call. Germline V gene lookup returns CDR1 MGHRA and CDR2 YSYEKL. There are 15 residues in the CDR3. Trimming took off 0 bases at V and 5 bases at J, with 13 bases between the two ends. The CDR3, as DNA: TGCGCCAGCAGCCAAGATAATCCGGGAAGGACTGAAGCTTTCTTT. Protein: CASSQDNPGRTEAFF.

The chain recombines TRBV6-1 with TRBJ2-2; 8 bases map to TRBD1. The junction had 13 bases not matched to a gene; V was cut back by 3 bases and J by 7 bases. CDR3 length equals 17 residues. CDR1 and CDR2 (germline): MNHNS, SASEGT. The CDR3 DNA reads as TGTGCCAGCAGTGACGCCTCAGGGGGCGTCAGTGGCGGGGAGCTGTTTTTT. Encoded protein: CASSDASGGVSGGELFF.

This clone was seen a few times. The CDR3 sequence: CASSPSKIAGVDEQFF. CDR3 sequence (DNA): TGTGCCAGCAGTCCGAGTAAAATAGCGGGGGTGGATGAGCAGTTCTTC. The chain is built from TRBV7-8 and TRBJ2-1; 9 nucleotides match TRBD2. This CDR3 has 16 amino acids. V lost 6 bases to trimming and J lost 8 bases; unmatched junction nucleotides: 14. The germline CDR1 and CDR2 sequences are SGHVS and FQNEAQ.

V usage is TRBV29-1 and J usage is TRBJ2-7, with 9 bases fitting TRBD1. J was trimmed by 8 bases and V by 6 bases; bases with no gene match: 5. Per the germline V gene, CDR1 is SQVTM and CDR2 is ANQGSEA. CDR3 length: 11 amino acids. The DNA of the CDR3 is TGCAGCGTCGAGGGACAGGGAAAGCAGTACTTC. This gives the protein CSVEGQGKQYF.

The CDR3 reads CASSLVGGAETFF. In DNA form, the CDR3 reads TGTGCCAGCAGCTTGGTAGGGGGGGCGGAGACTTTCTTT. The chain links TRBV5-6 to TRBJ1-1; weak D call: TRBD1 (6 bases). The CDR3 length is 13 residues. Trimming took off 0 bases at V and 12 bases at J, with 15 bases between the two ends. Germline V gene lookup returns CDR1 SGHDT and CDR2 YYEEEE.

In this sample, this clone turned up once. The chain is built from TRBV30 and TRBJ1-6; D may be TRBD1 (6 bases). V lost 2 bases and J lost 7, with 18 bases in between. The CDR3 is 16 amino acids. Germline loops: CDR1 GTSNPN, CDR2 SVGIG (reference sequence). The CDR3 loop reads CAWSKISGAINSPLHF. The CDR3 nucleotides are TGTGCCTGGAGTAAAATCTCAGGGGCCATCAATTCACCCCTCCACTTT.

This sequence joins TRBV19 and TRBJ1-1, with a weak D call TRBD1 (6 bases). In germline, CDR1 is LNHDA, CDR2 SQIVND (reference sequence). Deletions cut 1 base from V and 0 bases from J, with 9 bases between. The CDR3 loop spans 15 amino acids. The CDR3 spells CASSIAGVMNTEAFF. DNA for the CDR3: TGTGCCAGTAGTATAGCAGGGGTCATGAACACTGAAGCTTTCTTT.

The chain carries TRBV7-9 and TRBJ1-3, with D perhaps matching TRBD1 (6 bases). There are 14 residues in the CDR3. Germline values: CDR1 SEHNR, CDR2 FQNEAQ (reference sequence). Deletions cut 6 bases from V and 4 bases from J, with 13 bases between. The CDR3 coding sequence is TGTGCCAGCAGGGGTTCAGGGGAAGGAAACACCATATATTTT. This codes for CASRGSGEGNTIYF.

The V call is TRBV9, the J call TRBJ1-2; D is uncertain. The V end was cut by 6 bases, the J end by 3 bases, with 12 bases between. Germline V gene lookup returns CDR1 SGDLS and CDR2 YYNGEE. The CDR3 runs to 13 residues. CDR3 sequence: CASNPPGDYGYTF. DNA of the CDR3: TGTGCCAGCAACCCCCCGGGAGACTATGGCTACACCTTC.

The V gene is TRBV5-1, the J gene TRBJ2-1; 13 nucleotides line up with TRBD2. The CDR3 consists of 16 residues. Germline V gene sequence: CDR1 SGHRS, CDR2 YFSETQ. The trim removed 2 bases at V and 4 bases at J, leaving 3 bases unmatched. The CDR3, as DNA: TGCGCCAGCAGCTTTGGACTAGCGGGGGTATACAATGAGCAGTTCTTC. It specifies CASSFGLAGVYNEQFF.

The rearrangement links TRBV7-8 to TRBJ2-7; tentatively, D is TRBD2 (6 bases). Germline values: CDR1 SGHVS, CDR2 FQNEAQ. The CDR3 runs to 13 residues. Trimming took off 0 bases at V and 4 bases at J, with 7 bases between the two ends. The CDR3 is CASSLAGGYEQYF. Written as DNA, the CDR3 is TGTGCCAGCAGCTTAGCGGGGGGATACGAGCAGTACTTC.

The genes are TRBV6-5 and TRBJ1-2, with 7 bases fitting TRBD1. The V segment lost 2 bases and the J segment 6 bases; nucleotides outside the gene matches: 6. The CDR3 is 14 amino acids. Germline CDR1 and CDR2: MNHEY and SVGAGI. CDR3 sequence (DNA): TGTGCCAGCAGTTACCCGGACAGGTCGAATGGCTACACCTTC. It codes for CASSYPDRSNGYTF.

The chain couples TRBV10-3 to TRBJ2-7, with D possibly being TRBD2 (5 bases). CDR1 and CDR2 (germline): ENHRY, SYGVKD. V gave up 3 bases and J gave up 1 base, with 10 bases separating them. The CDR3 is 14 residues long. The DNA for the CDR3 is TGTGCCATCAGTGACTCGAGGGCTTCCTACGAGCAGTACTTC. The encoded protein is CAISDSRASYEQYF.

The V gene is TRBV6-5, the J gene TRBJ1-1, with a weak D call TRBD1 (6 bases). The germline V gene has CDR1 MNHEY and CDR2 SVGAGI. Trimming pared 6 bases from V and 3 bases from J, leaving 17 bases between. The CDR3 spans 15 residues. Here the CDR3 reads CASRLTQGRDTEAFF. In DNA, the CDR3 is TGTGCCAGCAGACTCACTCAGGGGCGGGACACTGAAGCTTTCTTT.

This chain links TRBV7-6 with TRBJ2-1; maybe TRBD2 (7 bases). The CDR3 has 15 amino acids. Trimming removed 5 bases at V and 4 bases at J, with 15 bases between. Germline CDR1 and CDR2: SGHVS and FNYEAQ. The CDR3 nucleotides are TGTGCCAGCAGCCCCCGGGGGGCCGATTACAATGAGCAGTTCTTC. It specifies CASSPRGADYNEQFF.

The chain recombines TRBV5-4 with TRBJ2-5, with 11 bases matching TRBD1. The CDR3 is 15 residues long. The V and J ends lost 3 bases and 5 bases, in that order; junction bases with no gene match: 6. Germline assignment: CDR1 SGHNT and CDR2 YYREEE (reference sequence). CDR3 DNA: TGTGCCAGCAGCTCCGGACAGGGGGCTGTGGAGACCCAGTACTTC. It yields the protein CASSSGQGAVETQYF. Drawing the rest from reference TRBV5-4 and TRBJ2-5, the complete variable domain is ETGVTQSPTHLIKTRGQQVTLRCSSQSGHNTVSWYQQALGQGPQFIFQYYREEENGRGNFPPRFSGLQFPNYSSELNVNALELDDSALYLCASSSGQGAVETQYFGPGTRLLVL.

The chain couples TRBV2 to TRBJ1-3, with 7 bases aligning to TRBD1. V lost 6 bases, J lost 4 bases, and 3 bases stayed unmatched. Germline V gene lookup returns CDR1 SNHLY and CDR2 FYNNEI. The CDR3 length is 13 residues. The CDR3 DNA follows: TGTGCCAGCAGAGGGGGCGCAGGAAACACCATATATTTT. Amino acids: CASRGGAGNTIYF. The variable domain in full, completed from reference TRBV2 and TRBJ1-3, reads EPEVTQTPSHQVTQMGQEVILRCVPISNHLYFYWYRQILGQKVEFLVSFYNNEISEKSEIFDDQFSVERPDGSNFTLKIRSTKLEDSAMYFCASRGGAGNTIYFGEGSWLTVV.

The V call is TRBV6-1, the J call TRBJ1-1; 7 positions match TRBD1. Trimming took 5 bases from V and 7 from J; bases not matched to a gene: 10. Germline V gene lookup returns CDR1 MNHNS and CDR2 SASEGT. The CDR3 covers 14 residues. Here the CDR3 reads CASSSSIRQGEAFF. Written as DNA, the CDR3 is TGTGCCAGCAGTTCCTCAATCAGACAGGGTGAAGCTTTCTTT.

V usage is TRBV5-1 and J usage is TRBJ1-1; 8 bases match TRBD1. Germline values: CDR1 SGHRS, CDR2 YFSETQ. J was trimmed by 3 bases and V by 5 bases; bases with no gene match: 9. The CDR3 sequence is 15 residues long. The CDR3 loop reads CASRFRTGRDTEAFF. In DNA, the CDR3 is TGCGCCAGCAGATTCCGGACAGGGAGGGACACTGAAGCTTTCTTT.

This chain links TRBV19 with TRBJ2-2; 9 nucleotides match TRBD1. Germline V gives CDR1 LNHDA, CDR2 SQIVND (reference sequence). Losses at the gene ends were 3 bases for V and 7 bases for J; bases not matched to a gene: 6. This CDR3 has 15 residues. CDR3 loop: CASSIQGQGGGELFF. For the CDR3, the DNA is TGTGCCAGTAGTATTCAGGGACAGGGTGGCGGGGAGCTGTTTTTT.

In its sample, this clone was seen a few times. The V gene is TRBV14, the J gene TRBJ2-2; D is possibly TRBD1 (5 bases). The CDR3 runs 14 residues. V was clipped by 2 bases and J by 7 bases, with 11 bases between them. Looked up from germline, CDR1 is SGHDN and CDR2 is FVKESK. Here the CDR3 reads CASSQRGSGGELFF. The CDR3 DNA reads TGTGCCAGCAGCCAAAGGGGATCAGGCGGGGAGCTGTTTTTT.

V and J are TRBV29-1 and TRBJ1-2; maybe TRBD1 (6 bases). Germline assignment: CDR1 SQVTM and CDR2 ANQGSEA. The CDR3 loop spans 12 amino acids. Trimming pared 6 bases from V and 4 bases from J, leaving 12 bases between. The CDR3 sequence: CSVPTGTYGYTF. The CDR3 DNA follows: TGCAGCGTCCCGACAGGTACCTATGGCTACACCTTC.

The CDR3 protein is CASSDLSRGALSSSYGYTF. The DNA of the CDR3 is TGTGCCAGCAGCGATCTGAGTCGGGGGGCGCTTTCAAGTTCCTATGGCTACACCTTC. The chain uses TRBV11-2 and TRBJ1-2; D perhaps matches TRBD1 (6 bases). The CDR3 covers 19 residues. Germline V gene data show CDR1 as SGHAT and CDR2 as FQNNGV. The V gene lost 5 bases and the J gene lost 4 bases, with 29 bases spanning the gap.

CDR3 coding DNA: TGTGCCAGCAGTGGGGTCGGGGGCAATCAGCCCCAGCATTTT. Translating it yields CASSGVGGNQPQHF. The rearrangement links TRBV2 to TRBJ1-5; no clear D gene. CDR3 size: 14 residues. V gave up 4 bases and J gave up 2 bases, with 9 bases separating them. Per germline, CDR1 SNHLY and CDR2 FYNNEI.

CDR3 sequence: CASSPSSGGPTDTQYF. The CDR3, as DNA: TGTGCCAGCTCACCATCTAGCGGGGGCCCCACAGATACGCAGTATTTT. The chain recombines TRBV18 with TRBJ2-3, with 10 nucleotides matching TRBD2. CDR3 length: 16 amino acids. The J segment lost 2 bases and the V segment lost 2 bases, leaving 4 bases of the junction unmatched. Germline V gene data show CDR1 as KGHSH and CDR2 as LQKENI.

The CDR3 DNA reads TGCAGCGTTGATTTAAGGGGGACCTACAATGAGCAGTTCTTC. Its protein is CSVDLRGTYNEQFF. The chain recombines TRBV29-1 with TRBJ2-1; D is possibly TRBD1 (6 bases). Looked up from germline, CDR1 is SQVTM and CDR2 is ANQGSEA. CDR3 length: 14 residues. The V end lost 3 bases, the J end lost 2 bases, and 11 bases lay between the germline ends.

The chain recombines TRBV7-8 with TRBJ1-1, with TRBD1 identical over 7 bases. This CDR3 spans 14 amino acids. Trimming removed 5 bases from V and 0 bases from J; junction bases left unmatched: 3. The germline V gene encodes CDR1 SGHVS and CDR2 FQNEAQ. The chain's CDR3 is CASSGGQMNTEAFF. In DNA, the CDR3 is TGTGCCAGCAGCGGGGGACAGATGAACACTGAAGCTTTCTTT.